One and the same sample provided the 31 T cell receptor beta chains below, sequenced in a study of blood T cell repertoires in COVID-19. Produced via immunoSEQ multiplex PCR; TCRdb's table is partial and in-frame only. The repertoire consists of 150,000 to 200,000 clones, with more than 75% occurring once and the leading ten covering 10%. Sequenced material: peripheral blood. The receptors were sampled from an older woman with COVID-19, enrolled during active disease.

V is TRBV3-1 (or the pseudogene TRBV3-2) and J is TRBJ2-7; D might be TRBD2 (6 bases). This CDR3 is built from 16 residues. Germline V gene lookup returns CDR1 LGHDT and CDR2 YNNKEL (reference sequence). V shed 1 base and J shed 0 bases, with 13 bases lying between them. The CDR3 spells CASSQVGTVLSYEQYF. The CDR3 DNA reads TGTGCCAGCAGCCAAGTGGGGACTGTGCTCTCCTACGAGCAGTACTTC.

This clone was recorded once. The V and J genes are TRBV5-4 and TRBJ2-3; D gene unclear. The CDR3 covers 15 residues. Germline lookup yields CDR1 SGHNT and CDR2 YYREEE (reference sequence). Trimming took off 6 bases at V and 4 bases at J, with 18 bases between the two ends. The CDR3 reads CASTKRRDTSDTQYF. The CDR3 nucleotides read TGTGCCAGCACCAAACGGAGAGATACCTCAGATACGCAGTATTTT. The full variable domain, rest sourced from reference TRBV5-4 and TRBJ2-3, is ETGVTQSPTHLIKTRGQQVTLRCSSQSGHNTVSWYQQALGQGPQFIFQYYREEENGRGNFPPRFSGLQFPNYSSELNVNALELDDSALYLCASTKRRDTSDTQYFGPGTRLTVL.

This clone was observed a few times. J is TRBJ1-1 and V is TRBV6-5; D perhaps matches TRBD1 (5 bases). The ends were cut back, 8 bases at V and 8 bases at J, with 9 bases in the middle. Germline V gene sequence: CDR1 MNHEY, CDR2 SVGAGI. This CDR3 is built from 10 residues. CDR3 region: CASHRQEAFF. DNA of the CDR3: TGTGCCAGCCACCGACAGGAAGCTTTCTTT.

This chain uses TRBV5-1 with TRBJ1-4; 8 positions match TRBD1. Unmatched junction bases numbered 8, after V lost 4 bases and J lost 6 bases. There are 15 residues in the CDR3. From germline, CDR1 is SGHRS and CDR2 YFSETQ. CDR3 region: CASSTRGRRDEKLFF. The CDR3 nucleotides are TGCGCCAGCAGCACCAGGGGGCGTCGAGATGAAAAACTGTTTTTT. The whole variable domain, filled in from reference TRBV5-1 and TRBJ1-4, reads KAGVTQTPRYLIKTRGQQVTLSCSPISGHRSVSWYQQTPGQGLQFLFEYFSETQRNKGNFPGRFSGRQFSNSRSEMNVSTLELGDSALYLCASSTRGRRDEKLFFGSGTQLSVL.

The rearrangement links TRBV6-4 to TRBJ2-2, with 7 nucleotides matching TRBD1. The CDR3 extends over 17 amino acids. Looked up from germline, CDR1 is MRHNA and CDR2 is SNTAGT. V shed 2 bases and J 2 bases; nucleotides not matched to a gene: 8. Here the CDR3 DNA reads TGTGCCAGCAGTGACAATCACCGAGGGGGCAACACCGGGGAGCTGTTTTTT. Amino acids: CASSDNHRGGNTGELFF.

CDR3 sequence reads: CASSLAGTGVGTEAFF. CDR3 bases: TGCGCCAGCAGCTTGGCAGGGACAGGTGTCGGCACTGAAGCTTTCTTT. The chain carries TRBV5-1 and TRBJ1-1; TRBD1 aligns across 8 bases. CDR1 and CDR2 (germline): SGHRS, YFSETQ. This CDR3 is 16 amino acids long. J gave up 4 bases and V 0 bases, and 8 bases lay outside the gene matches.

V is TRBV6-5 and J is TRBJ1-4, with TRBD1 identical over 8 bases. Germline CDR1 reads MNHEY; CDR2 reads SVGAGI. CDR3 length: 16 amino acids. Trimming cost V 0 bases and J 8 bases; bases outside gene matches: 8. The CDR3 DNA reads TGTGCCAGCAGTTACTCGATGGGGACAGGAGTCGAAAAACTGTTTTTT. This encodes CASSYSMGTGVEKLFF.

The gene calls are TRBV28 and TRBJ1-1, with 11 bases matching TRBD1. J was trimmed by 2 bases and V by 5 bases; bases with no gene match: 4. CDR3 length equals 15 residues. Germline V gives CDR1 MDHEN, CDR2 SYDVKM. This chain's CDR3 is CASSPGTGGNTEAFF. The CDR3 region has the DNA TGTGCCAGCAGTCCCGGGACAGGGGGAAACACTGAAGCTTTCTTT.

Only one count was recorded for this clone. This chain links TRBV28 with TRBJ1-4, with D possibly being TRBD1 (5 bases). The germline V and J ends were trimmed by 2 bases and 4 bases, with 8 bases remaining between them. The CDR3 totals 14 residues. Germline CDR1 and CDR2: MDHEN and SYDVKM. The CDR3 here is CASSLAGVNEKLFF. The CDR3 DNA reads TGTGCCAGCAGTTTAGCGGGGGTTAATGAAAAACTGTTTTTT.

This clone was seen only once. The chain uses TRBV28 and TRBJ2-4; TRBD2 matches 7 bases. CDR1 and CDR2 (germline): MDHEN, SYDVKM. The V gene end was trimmed by 2 bases and the J gene end by 10 bases; junction bases not matched to a gene: 11. The length of the CDR3 is 15 residues. CDR3 protein: CASSLGGRDYQIQYF. In DNA, the CDR3 is TGTGCCAGCAGTTTAGGGGGGAGGGACTACCAAATTCAGTACTTC.

The chain carries TRBV5-6 and TRBJ2-5, with D possibly matching TRBD2 (5 bases). CDR1 and CDR2 (germline): SGHDT, YYEEEE. The CDR3 consists of 17 residues. Trimming removed 4 bases at V and 0 bases at J, with 19 bases between. The CDR3 DNA reads as TGTGCCAGCAGCCTCCTCCTTCGGGGAGCGGACCAAGAGACCCAGTACTTC. Translation gives CASSLLLRGADQETQYF.

The chain employs TRBV5-1 and TRBJ1-2; D is possibly TRBD1 (6 bases). This CDR3 contains 13 residues. The V gene's germline CDR1 is SGHRS and CDR2 YFSETQ. With 0 bases removed from V and 5 bases from J, the gap between germline ends came to 8 bases. DNA for the CDR3: TGCGCCAGCAGCTTGGGGGACAAGTATGGCTACACCTTC. It translates to CASSLGDKYGYTF.

The chain couples TRBV11-2 to TRBJ2-2; 12 bases line up with TRBD2. Germline CDR1 is SGHAT and CDR2 is FQNNGV. Trimming at V came to 2 bases and at J to 7 bases, leaving 2 bases not matched to a gene. This CDR3 comprises 15 residues. The CDR3 loop reads CASSLPSGGVGELFF. The CDR3 DNA is TGTGCCAGCAGCTTACCTAGCGGGGGGGTCGGGGAGCTGTTTTTT.

The rearrangement joins TRBV7-9 to TRBJ2-1, with TRBD1 matching over 9 bases. Germline lookup yields CDR1 SEHNR and CDR2 FQNEAQ (reference sequence). The J segment lost 6 bases and the V segment lost 5 bases, leaving 8 bases of the junction unmatched. This CDR3 is built from 15 residues. The CDR3 here is CASSHGQGTGNEQFF. DNA for the CDR3: TGTGCCAGCAGCCACGGACAGGGGACGGGCAATGAGCAGTTCTTC.

This clone was observed once. The chain carries TRBV2 and TRBJ2-3; a weak D match, TRBD1 (6 bases). Trimming left V 6 bases short and J 4 bases short, with 11 bases between. The CDR3 consists of 13 residues. Germline CDR1 SNHLY, CDR2 FYNNEI. The CDR3 sequence is CASRSTGSDTQYF. CDR3 bases: TGTGCCAGCAGGTCAACAGGGTCAGATACGCAGTATTTT.

This chain joins TRBV2 and TRBJ1-3, with 8 bases fitting TRBD1. Germline V gene data show CDR1 as SNHLY and CDR2 as FYNNEI. The CDR3 runs to 15 residues. Trimming at V came to 11 bases and at J to 0 bases, leaving 9 bases not matched to a gene. CDR3 in DNA: TGTGCCTTCTTAAGACAGGGGCGCTCTGGAAACACCATATATTTT. This sequence encodes CAFLRQGRSGNTIYF.

This chain uses TRBV28 with TRBJ1-1; D not certain. Germline V gene sequence: CDR1 MDHEN, CDR2 SYDVKM. The CDR3 consists of 15 residues. V lost 1 base to trimming and J lost 1 base, with 10 bases between them. CDR3 protein: CASSLFGPENTEAFF. The CDR3 DNA reads as TGTGCCAGCAGTTTATTTGGGCCGGAGAACACTGAAGCTTTCTTT.

The CDR3 sequence: CASSTVDTGIYGYTF. DNA of the CDR3: TGTGCCAGTAGTACAGTGGATACAGGGATCTATGGCTACACCTTC. The rearrangement uses TRBV19 and TRBJ1-2; D may be TRBD1 (6 bases). Trimming cost V 4 bases and J 4 bases, with 16 bases left between them. In germline, CDR1 is LNHDA, CDR2 SQIVND (reference sequence). The CDR3 spans 15 residues.

This clone was seen once. V usage is TRBV28 and J usage is TRBJ1-3; 9 positions agree with TRBD1. Germline values: CDR1 MDHEN, CDR2 SYDVKM. The CDR3 totals 19 residues. The trim removed 8 bases at V and 2 bases at J, leaving 19 bases unmatched. In DNA, the CDR3 is TGTGCCAGCCTTACACCCCCGGGACAGGGTACGGGGCCTGGAAACACCATATATTTT. This codes for CASLTPPGQGTGPGNTIYF.

The chain recombines TRBV25-1 with TRBJ2-7; TRBD1 matches at 9 bases. The germline gives CDR1 MGHDK, CDR2 SYGVNS. This CDR3 comprises 15 residues. With V trimmed by 1 base and J by 2 bases, 3 bases remained unmatched. CDR3 loop: CASSESRTGAYEQYF. The DNA for the CDR3 is TGTGCCAGCAGTGAATCAAGGACAGGGGCCTACGAGCAGTACTTC.

The chain links TRBV5-1 to TRBJ2-7; possible D gene TRBD2, 6 bases. This CDR3 has 13 amino acids. CDR1 and CDR2 (germline): SGHRS, YFSETQ. V was clipped by 4 bases and J by 3 bases, with 11 bases between them. CDR3 in amino acids: CASSPAGLYEQYF. CDR3 coding DNA: TGCGCCAGCAGCCCTGCGGGACTCTACGAGCAGTACTTC. The entire variable domain, with the rest obtained from reference TRBV5-1 and TRBJ2-7, is as follows: KAGVTQTPRYLIKTRGQQVTLSCSPISGHRSVSWYQQTPGQGLQFLFEYFSETQRNKGNFPGRFSGRQFSNSRSEMNVSTLELGDSALYLCASSPAGLYEQYFGPGTRLTVT.

This clone appeared a few times. V gene TRBV19 combines with J gene TRBJ1-3, with 7 bases lining up with TRBD1. The CDR3 spans 13 residues. J was trimmed by 3 bases and V by 9 bases; bases with no gene match: 5. Germline CDR1 and CDR2: LNHDA and SQIVND (reference sequence). As DNA, the CDR3 is TGTGCCAGCATCGGACAGGTTGGAAACACCATATATTTT. Translation gives CASIGQVGNTIYF.

This sequence joins TRBV12-3 or TRBV12-4 and TRBJ2-7, with 7 bases that match TRBD2. V lost 6 bases to trimming and J lost 2 bases; unmatched junction nucleotides: 1. The length of the CDR3 is 12 residues. The CDR3 sequence: CASRGGAYEQYF. The CDR3 nucleotides read TGTGCCAGCAGGGGGGGGGCCTACGAGCAGTACTTC.

The rearrangement links TRBV11-2 to TRBJ2-7; 8 bases align to TRBD1. The germline CDR1 and CDR2 sequences are SGHAT and FQNNGV. The CDR3 length is 15 residues. The trim removed 5 bases at V and 5 bases at J, leaving 11 bases unmatched. The CDR3: CASSLGDRRNDEQYF. For the CDR3, the DNA is TGTGCCAGCAGCCTGGGGGACAGGAGGAATGACGAGCAGTACTTC.

This clone was picked up one time. This chain uses TRBV5-1 with TRBJ2-7; D not resolved. The germline V gene encodes CDR1 SGHRS and CDR2 YFSETQ. The CDR3 length is 14 residues. With 0 bases removed from V and 4 bases from J, the gap between germline ends came to 11 bases. The CDR3 bases are TGCGCCAGCAGCTTGGATTACATTACATACGAGCAGTACTTC. Translated: CASSLDYITYEQYF.

V and J are TRBV24-1 and TRBJ2-1; D may be TRBD1 (5 bases). Germline CDR1 and CDR2: KGHDR and SFDVKD. Trimming removed 8 bases at V and 3 bases at J, with 19 bases between. The CDR3 consists of 16 residues. For the CDR3, the DNA is TGTGCCACCACCCCCGGGCAGGGCAAAGGCTACAATGAGCAGTTCTTC. It codes for CATTPGQGKGYNEQFF.

The chain joins TRBV11-1 to TRBJ2-5; 9 nucleotides line up with TRBD1. V gave up 5 bases and J gave up 2 bases; unmatched junction bases: 9. Germline CDR1 is SGHAT and CDR2 is FQDESV (reference sequence). The CDR3 has 16 residues. The CDR3 is CASSPHGTGKQETQYF. CDR3 DNA sequence: TGTGCCAGCAGCCCGCACGGGACAGGGAAGCAAGAGACCCAGTACTTC.

The chain joins TRBV3-1 (or the pseudogene TRBV3-2) to TRBJ2-2; maybe TRBD2 (6 bases). The V end lost 4 bases, the J end lost 6 bases, and 12 bases lay between the germline ends. This CDR3 region has 14 residues. Germline values: CDR1 LGHDT, CDR2 YNNKEL (reference sequence). The CDR3 sequence: CASSPDYSAGELFF. DNA of the CDR3: TGTGCCAGCAGCCCGGACTATAGTGCCGGGGAGCTGTTTTTT.

In its sample, this clone was seen once. The genes are TRBV19 and TRBJ1-3; 7 positions agree with TRBD1. Germline V CDR1 and CDR2: LNHDA, SQIVND (reference sequence). CDR3 length equals 14 residues. J was trimmed by 2 bases and V by 7 bases; bases with no gene match: 5. CDR3 protein: CASKDRVTGNTIYF. Written as DNA, the CDR3 is TGTGCCAGTAAAGACAGGGTGACTGGAAACACCATATATTTT.

The V and J genes are TRBV5-4 and TRBJ2-1; TRBD2 agrees at 8 bases. The CDR3 is 17 amino acids. V lost 4 bases, J lost 1 base, and 10 bases stayed unmatched. Per the germline V gene, CDR1 is SGHNT and CDR2 is YYREEE (reference sequence). CDR3 loop: CASSPGGPRESYNEQFF. The CDR3 nucleotides read TGTGCCAGCAGCCCGGGGGGGCCTAGGGAGTCCTACAATGAGCAGTTCTTC.

This clone was recorded only once. The chain recombines TRBV18 with TRBJ2-2; D perhaps matches TRBD2 (6 bases). The CDR3 is 17 residues long. Trimming cost V 0 bases and J 5 bases, with 16 bases left between them. Per the germline V gene, CDR1 is KGHSH and CDR2 is LQKENI. For the CDR3, the DNA is TGTGCCAGCTCACCACCCTTAGGGGACTTCCTTACCGGGGAGCTGTTTTTT. It encodes CASSPPLGDFLTGELFF. Looking up the rest from reference TRBV18 and TRBJ2-2 gives the full variable domain: NAGVMQNPRHLVRRRGQEARLRCSPMKGHSHVYWYRQLPEEGLKFMVYLQKENIIDESGMPKERFSAEFPKEGPSILRIQQVVRGDSAAYFCASSPPLGDFLTGELFFGEGSRLTVL.